These T cell receptor beta chains were read from a single sample in a study of T-cell memory formation after mild COVID-19. MiXCR was run by TCRdb on the 5' RACE reads, yielding one entry per CDR3 protein. The sample carries 280,000 or so distinct CDR3 sequences, roughly 18% recorded once. Sample: PBMCs or a T cell subset sorted from them (not recorded which). Receptors were obtained from a man aged 18-30 years who had mild COVID-19 (a few samples of this study predate the infection). Cell type and time point are not known. Both conserved end residues are part of each CDR3. The order of the fields is clone size, J gene, V gene, D gene, CDR3 protein, CDR3 DNA. A D gene is named only where the DNA matches it firmly. Clone size, where shown, is once, few, many, or a class for clones that have expanded.

NA,TRBJ1-1,TRBV6-5,NA,CASSLTGLAGAEAFF,TGTGCCAGCAGTCTCACGGGCCTTGCGGGTGCTGAAGCTTTCTTT
medium-sized,TRBJ1-6,TRBV5-1,NA,CASSLGASYNSPLHF,TGCGCCAGCAGCTTGGGGGCGTCTTACAATTCACCCCTCCACTTT
NA,TRBJ2-3,TRBV20-1,TRBD1,CSARNKPGQGADTQYF,TGCAGTGCTAGAAACAAGCCGGGACAGGGCGCGGATACGCAGTATTTT
NA,TRBJ1-5,TRBV10-2,NA,CASSVRPSNQPQHF,TGCGCCAGCAGTGTGAGACCTAGCAATCAGCCCCAGCATTTT
many,TRBJ1-1,TRBV5-1,NA,CASKVRLEGWGTEAFF,TGCGCCAGCAAGGTGAGGTTGGAAGGCTGGGGCACTGAAGCTTTCTTT
NA,TRBJ1-2,TRBV9,TRBD1,CASSLMGQGALGGYTF,TGTGCCAGCAGCCTAATGGGACAGGGGGCTCTAGGAGGCTACACCTTC
NA,TRBJ1-6,TRBV6-6,TRBD1,CASSLSTGNDLYNSPLHF,TGTGCCAGCAGTCTCTCGACAGGGAACGACCTCTATAATTCACCCCTCCACTTT
NA,TRBJ2-6,TRBV7-3,NA,CASSQTGSSSGANVLTF,TGTGCCAGCAGCCAAACAGGCAGCTCCTCTGGGGCCAACGTCCTGACTTTC
NA,TRBJ2-1,TRBV10-3,NA,CAISVQDNEQFF,TGTGCCATCAGTGTACAGGACAATGAGCAGTTCTTC
NA,TRBJ2-1,TRBV12-3/TRBV12-4,TRBD2,CASSPGTSGLNEQFF,TGTGCCAGCAGCCCCGGGACTAGCGGGTTAAATGAGCAGTTCTTC
few,TRBJ1-1,TRBV5-4,NA,CASSPGSFPIPEAFF,TGTGCCAGCAGTCCAGGAAGTTTCCCTATACCTGAAGCTTTCTTT
few,TRBJ2-3,TRBV20-1,TRBD1,CSARIGQGALDTQYF,TGCAGTGCTCGGATCGGACAGGGGGCTTTAGATACGCAGTATTTT
few,TRBJ2-2,TRBV10-3,TRBD2,CAISSGGTLNTGELFF,TGTGCCATCTCATCGGGGGGGACCCTTAACACCGGGGAGCTGTTTTTT
few,TRBJ1-2,TRBV12-3/TRBV12-4,NA,CASSLSRDGYGYTF,TGTGCCAGCAGTTTATCCCGGGACGGGTATGGCTACACCTTC
NA,TRBJ2-5,TRBV9,NA,CASSGQVAPRETQYF,TGTGCCAGCAGCGGACAGGTTGCTCCGCGAGAGACCCAGTACTTC
NA,TRBJ2-3,TRBV5-1,NA,CASSSRMRGAGTDTQYF,TGCGCCAGCAGCTCCCGGATGAGGGGCGCGGGGACAGATACGCAGTATTTT
NA,TRBJ1-1,TRBV7-2,NA,CASSLAIWYTEAFF,TGTGCCAGCAGCTTAGCCATATGGTACACTGAAGCTTTCTTT
NA,TRBJ1-5,TRBV7-8,NA,CASSRGPLGNQPQHF,TGTGCCAGCAGCCGCGGACCTCTCGGCAATCAGCCCCAGCATTTT
many,TRBJ1-6,TRBV11-2,TRBD1,CASSPSRQGLSPLHF,TGTGCCAGCAGCCCATCAAGACAGGGCTTATCACCCCTCCACTTT
NA,TRBJ1-4,TRBV10-3,NA,CAISGPDLGNEKLFF,TGTGCCATCAGTGGCCCGGATTTGGGGAATGAAAAACTGTTTTTT
few,TRBJ1-5,TRBV7-9,TRBD1,CASSQTGVDQPQHF,TGTGCCAGCAGCCAGACAGGGGTAGATCAGCCCCAGCATTTT
NA,TRBJ1-5,TRBV28,NA,CASTLQGTYPPPQHF,TGTGCCAGCACTCTACAAGGGACTTATCCCCCGCCCCAGCATTTT
NA,TRBJ1-2,TRBV10-3,TRBD1,CATQTGEDYGYTF,TGTGCCACCCAAACAGGGGAAGACTATGGCTACACCTTC
NA,TRBJ2-5,TRBV20-1,TRBD1,CSARDFARDSVDF,TGCAGTGCTAGAGATTTCGCCCGGGACAGTGTGGACTTC
NA,TRBJ2-7,TRBV4-2,NA,CASSQGGGAYEQYF,TGTGCCAGCAGCCAAGGGGGCGGGGCCTACGAGCAGTACTTC
NA,TRBJ1-6,TRBV14,NA,CASSQRMNGYSPLHF,TGTGCCAGCAGCCAAAGGATGAATGGTTATTCACCCCTCCACTTT
NA,TRBJ2-2,TRBV6-1,NA,CASSWSVGEINTGELFF,TGTGCCAGCAGTTGGTCGGTGGGGGAGATAAACACCGGGGAGCTGTTTTTT
NA,TRBJ2-1,TRBV5-1,NA,CASSQDSNNEQFF,TGCGCCAGCAGCCAGGACAGCAACAATGAGCAGTTCTTC
few,TRBJ2-5,TRBV20-1,TRBD2,CTVRGVETQYF,TGCACCGTGCGGGGGGTGGAGACCCAGTACTTC
few,TRBJ1-4,TRBV5-5,NA,CASSVDSPGDEKLFF,TGTGCCAGCAGCGTGGACTCCCCCGGGGATGAAAAACTGTTTTTT
few,TRBJ2-7,TRBV2,NA,CARKSPGHAMIGGEQYF,TGTGCCAGAAAAAGCCCGGGACACGCGATGATTGGGGGCGAGCAGTACTTC
few,TRBJ2-5,TRBV9,NA,CASSAGLVEETQYF,TGTGCCAGCAGCGCGGGGCTAGTAGAAGAGACCCAGTACTTC
few,TRBJ2-3,TRBV29-1,NA,CSVEGEKGTDTQYF,TGCAGCGTCGAAGGGGAAAAGGGCACAGATACGCAGTATTTT
NA,TRBJ2-3,TRBV5-1,TRBD2,CASSLLLAGASTDTQYF,TGCGCCAGCAGCTTGTTACTAGCGGGGGCGAGCACAGATACGCAGTATTTT
NA,TRBJ2-3,TRBV20-1,TRBD2,CSVPSGGTDTQYF,TGCAGTGTCCCTAGCGGGGGGACAGATACGCAGTATTTT
NA,TRBJ2-5,TRBV4-1,TRBD2,CASSQDLQAGGLETQYF,TGCGCCAGCAGCCAAGATCTCCAAGCGGGGGGGCTAGAGACCCAGTACTTC
NA,TRBJ1-1,TRBV7-6,NA,CASSFLSAETVNTEAFF,TGTGCCAGCAGCTTCTTGAGCGCCGAGACCGTGAACACTGAAGCTTTCTTT
few,TRBJ2-6,TRBV24-1,NA,CATSDSGTSGANVLTF,TGTGCCACCAGTGATTCCGGAACTTCTGGGGCCAACGTCCTGACTTTC
NA,TRBJ2-1,TRBV7-9,NA,CASSLLMNEQFF,TGTGCCAGCAGCTTGTTAATGAATGAGCAGTTCTTC
few,TRBJ1-6,TRBV25-1,NA,CASSAISRAPNSPLHF,TGTGCCAGCAGTGCTATTTCCCGGGCCCCAAATTCACCCCTCCACTTT
NA,TRBJ2-3,TRBV9,NA,CASSARLVTDTQYF,TGTGCCAGCAGCGCGAGACTAGTAACAGATACGCAGTATTTT
NA,TRBJ2-5,TRBV2,NA,CARAGASETQYF,TGTGCCAGAGCAGGCGCAAGTGAGACCCAGTACTTC
NA,TRBJ2-3,TRBV20-1,NA,CSATQGTDTQYF,TGCAGTGCAACACAGGGTACAGATACGCAGTATTTT
few,TRBJ2-4,TRBV5-1,TRBD2,CASSLGTSGENIQYF,TGCGCCAGCAGCTTGGGGACTAGCGGCGAAAACATTCAGTACTTC
NA,TRBJ1-6,TRBV12-3/TRBV12-4,NA,CASSFWGGVGSDSPLHF,TGTGCCAGCAGTTTTTGGGGGGGCGTCGGGAGTGATTCACCCCTCCACTTT
NA,TRBJ2-3,TRBV7-2,TRBD2,CASALRGVSDTQYF,TGTGCCAGCGCTTTGCGGGGGGTTTCAGATACGCAGTATTTT
many,TRBJ2-5,TRBV19,NA,CASSIGQETQYF,TGTGCCAGTAGTATAGGTCAAGAGACCCAGTACTTC
few,TRBJ2-5,TRBV5-1,NA,CASSYGGYETQYF,TGCGCCAGCAGCTATGGGGGTTACGAGACCCAGTACTTC
NA,TRBJ1-1,TRBV7-9,NA,CASSLIGRTNTEAFF,TGTGCCAGCAGCTTAATTGGACGGACGAACACTGAAGCTTTCTTT
few,TRBJ1-6,TRBV5-1,NA,CASSLGDVTNSPLHF,TGCGCCAGCAGCTTGGGAGACGTAACCAATTCACCCCTCCACTTT
NA,TRBJ2-2,TRBV28,TRBD1,CASSLGIKRTGATGELFF,TGTGCCAGCAGTTTGGGGATAAAGCGGACAGGCGCCACCGGGGAGCTGTTTTTT